The entry below describes one TCR beta chain. Its antigen remains unidentified. This entry is derived from a study of cytomegalovirus exposure and HLA in healthy donors. Overall study findings and caveats: The study listed 164 cytomegalovirus-associated TCR beta chains. Later analysis found that TCR beta chains associated with HLA were more clonally expanded than other, equally common chains.

Both 60 Vbeta primers and 13 Jbeta primers went into the PCR. The table came from immunoSEQ multiplex PCR; TCRdb's copy has only in-frame clones and leaves some out. The table records about 80,000 clones, approximately 60% of them present only once. The clonotype was recovered from a male donor in good health and CMV-seropositive. The sequencing input was PBMCs.

The CDR3 region is CASSGQGIYGYTF. The DNA of the CDR3 is TGTGCCAGCAGCGGACAGGGAATCTATGGCTACACCTTC. The chain carries TRBV6-5 and TRBJ1-2, with 8 bases matching TRBD1. Germline CDR1 is MNHEY and CDR2 is SVGAGI. CDR3 length: 13 residues. V lost 6 bases, J lost 4 bases, and 4 bases stayed unmatched.